Shown below are 20 T cell receptor beta chains from a single sample sequenced in a study of cytomegalovirus exposure and HLA in healthy donors. Primers for the PCR totalled 60 Vbeta and 13 Jbeta. Clones were read by immunoSEQ multiplex PCR, and TCRdb kept only the in-frame ones, dropping some. The repertoire holds roughly 180,000 clones, with almost 80% as singletons. The sequenced material came from PBMCs. The receptors were gathered from a man between 25 and 39 years old in good health and CMV-seronegative.

The V call is TRBV18, the J call TRBJ1-6; D not certain. CDR3 length: 14 residues. Germline V gene sequence: CDR1 KGHSH, CDR2 LQKENI. Trimming left V 8 bases short and J 3 bases short, with 11 bases between. For the CDR3, the DNA is TGTGCCAGCACCCCAGAGGGCTATAATTCACCCCTCCACTTT. As protein: CASTPEGYNSPLHF.

This clone came up a few times. The V call is TRBV7-9, the J call TRBJ2-1, with TRBD2 matching over 7 bases. The CDR3 loop spans 15 amino acids. Germline V gene data show CDR1 as SEHNR and CDR2 as FQNEAQ (reference sequence). The J segment lost 13 bases and the V segment lost 0 bases, leaving 12 bases of the junction unmatched. CDR3 loop: CASSLASFNGTKQFF. The CDR3 DNA sequence: TGTGCCAGCAGCTTAGCTAGCTTTAACGGGACTAAACAGTTCTTC.

V and J are TRBV10-3 and TRBJ2-3; tentative D call: TRBD1 (5 bases). The CDR3 is 14 amino acids. Germline CDR1 is ENHRY and CDR2 is SYGVKD. V was clipped by 4 bases and J by 0 bases, with 8 bases between them. CDR3 DNA: TGTGCCATCAGTGGACAGATTAGCACAGATACGCAGTATTTT. This encodes CAISGQISTDTQYF.

The chain has TRBV7-9 and TRBJ1-2; possible D gene TRBD1, 5 bases. Germline CDR1 SEHNR, CDR2 FQNEAQ (reference sequence). The CDR3 contains 15 residues. V lost 1 base to trimming and J lost 0 bases, with 9 bases between them. CDR3 bases: TGTGCCAGCAGCTTAGGAAGGGGATCTAACTATGGCTACACCTTC. It yields the protein CASSLGRGSNYGYTF.

This chain joins TRBV9 and TRBJ2-2; D is possibly TRBD1 (6 bases). The germline CDR1 and CDR2 sequences are SGDLS and YYNGEE. V lost 3 bases to trimming and J lost 0 bases, with 12 bases between them. This CDR3 region has 16 residues. CDR3 DNA sequence: TGTGCCAGCAGCGAAACAGGGTTCACGAACACCGGGGAGCTGTTTTTT. Translated: CASSETGFTNTGELFF.

The V call is TRBV5-1, the J call TRBJ1-1, with 10 positions matching TRBD1. Per germline, CDR1 SGHRS and CDR2 YFSETQ. V dropped 0 bases and J dropped 5; count of bases not matched to a gene: 4. This CDR3 is 15 amino acids long. CDR3 bases: TGCGCCAGCAGCTTGGTCGGACAGGGGGGAACTGAAGCTTTCTTT. Protein sequence: CASSLVGQGGTEAFF.

The CDR3 DNA sequence: TGTGCCAGCAGGAGCCTGGCCGGGGGGCTAAACACCGGGGAGCTGTTTTTT. Translation gives CASRSLAGGLNTGELFF. V is TRBV27 and J is TRBJ2-2; D is possibly TRBD2 (7 bases). Trimming stripped 6 bases from V and 2 bases from J, with 19 bases between. The length of the CDR3 is 17 residues. Germline V gives CDR1 MNHEY, CDR2 SMNVEV (reference sequence).

This sequence joins TRBV18 and TRBJ2-2; 13 bases are shared with TRBD2. Per the germline V gene, CDR1 is KGHSH and CDR2 is LQKENI. V lost 6 bases to trimming and J lost 0 bases; unmatched junction nucleotides: 10. This CDR3 has 19 amino acids. The CDR3 loop is CASSLDGLAGVSNTGELFF. The CDR3 DNA sequence: TGTGCCAGCTCCCTAGACGGACTAGCGGGGGTTTCGAACACCGGGGAGCTGTTTTTT.

V gene TRBV9 combines with J gene TRBJ1-4, with 8 bases aligning to TRBD1. V lost 4 bases and J lost 7; bases outside the gene matches: 9. Germline-derived CDR1 and CDR2 are SGDLS and YYNGEE. The CDR3 runs to 15 residues. CDR3 sequence: CASSTRTGQGEKLFF. The CDR3 coding sequence is TGTGCCAGCAGCACCCGGACAGGGCAGGGTGAAAAACTGTTTTTT.

This rearrangement joins TRBV30 to TRBJ2-7; D perhaps matches TRBD2 (5 bases). Between the trimmed V and J ends, which lost 2 bases and 6 bases, there was a span of 14 bases. CDR3 length equals 13 residues. The germline V gene encodes CDR1 GTSNPN and CDR2 SVGIG (reference sequence). The CDR3 protein is CAWSILVKGEQYF. The DNA of the CDR3 is TGTGCCTGGAGTATACTAGTAAAGGGCGAGCAGTACTTC.

The V gene is TRBV4-1, the J gene TRBJ1-1, with 9 bases matching TRBD1. Per germline, CDR1 MGHRA and CDR2 YSYEKL. Germline trimming cut 4 bases from V and 4 bases from J; bases unmatched to any gene: 7. This CDR3 is built from 15 residues. CDR3 amino acids: CASSLVPGQGTEAFF. The CDR3 DNA sequence: TGCGCCAGCAGCCTCGTCCCGGGACAGGGCACTGAAGCTTTCTTT.

The V call is TRBV6-5, the J call TRBJ2-3; the match to TRBD2 covers 16 bases. The CDR3 sequence is 15 residues long. Germline-derived CDR1 and CDR2 are MNHEY and SVGAGI. Unmatched junction bases numbered 7, after V lost 11 bases and J lost 5 bases. CDR3: CAGGTSGRAGDTQYF. CDR3 sequence (DNA): TGTGCCGGCGGGACTAGCGGGAGGGCGGGAGATACGCAGTATTTT.

This chain connects TRBV9 to TRBJ2-5, with 9 bases matching TRBD1. This CDR3 region has 15 residues. Per the germline V gene, CDR1 is SGDLS and CDR2 is YYNGEE. The V gene end was trimmed by 3 bases and the J gene end by 2 bases; junction bases not matched to a gene: 5. The CDR3 bases are TGTGCCAGCAGCGCTTCTGGGACAGGGCAAGAGACCCAGTACTTC. Translation gives CASSASGTGQETQYF.

The chain couples TRBV30 to TRBJ2-7; 10 bases agree with TRBD1. The germline V gene encodes CDR1 GTSNPN and CDR2 SVGIG (reference sequence). This CDR3 spans 13 amino acids. V gave up 3 bases and J gave up 2 bases; unmatched junction bases: 1. CDR3 loop: CAWRGTGAYEQYF. The CDR3 DNA reads as TGTGCCTGGAGAGGGACAGGGGCCTACGAGCAGTACTTC.

This clone has just one count. The chain is built from TRBV6-5 and TRBJ1-1; no reliable D call. Trimming removed 6 bases at V and 2 bases at J, with 16 bases between. The germline gives CDR1 MNHEY, CDR2 SVGAGI. CDR3 length equals 15 residues. CDR3 in amino acids: CASSRPGSHNTEAFF. The CDR3 DNA reads TGTGCCAGCAGCCGACCCGGTAGCCATAACACTGAAGCTTTCTTT.

The genes are TRBV18 and TRBJ2-1; 7 bases line up with TRBD2. Germline assignment: CDR1 KGHSH and CDR2 LQKENI. The CDR3 is 14 residues long. Trimming took 2 bases from V and 7 from J; bases not matched to a gene: 5. CDR3 coding DNA: TGTGCCAGCTCACCAGGGGGAGGGCCGAATGAGCAGTTCTTC. It yields the protein CASSPGGGPNEQFF.

This clone was seen a handful of times. The chain links TRBV4-3 to TRBJ2-2; maybe TRBD1 (6 bases). Germline V CDR1 and CDR2: LGHNA, YSLEER. This CDR3 has 15 amino acids. Trimming stripped 5 bases from V and 7 bases from J, with 17 bases between. DNA for the CDR3: TGCGCCAGCAGCGGGGGCCCGGCGCCGGTCGGGGAGCTGTTTTTT. Amino acids: CASSGGPAPVGELFF.

This clone appeared a few times. The sample carries other DNA sequences with the same CDR3. V and J are TRBV7-9 and TRBJ1-1; D unresolved. V dropped 5 bases and J dropped 1 base, with 5 bases sitting between them. The CDR3 has 12 residues. Germline V gene data show CDR1 as SEHNR and CDR2 as FQNEAQ (reference sequence). The CDR3 sequence: CASSRGNTEAFF. The CDR3 region has the DNA TGTGCCAGCAGCCGAGGGAACACTGAAGCTTTCTTT.

J is TRBJ2-2 and V is TRBV30, with a possible D match to TRBD1 (6 bases). The CDR3 is 12 amino acids. The germline V gene has CDR1 GTSNPN and CDR2 SVGIG (reference sequence). Trimming took off 6 bases at V and 6 bases at J, with 11 bases between the two ends. Here the CDR3 reads CACPSGAGELFF. CDR3 DNA sequence: TGTGCCTGCCCGTCAGGGGCCGGGGAGCTGTTTTTT.

The genes are TRBV11-2 and TRBJ2-7, with a weak D call TRBD1 (5 bases). The germline CDR1 and CDR2 sequences are SGHAT and FQNNGV. CDR3 length: 14 amino acids. Trimming pared 4 bases from V and 5 bases from J, leaving 15 bases between. The CDR3 here is CASSSTPGWDEQYF. The CDR3 DNA reads TGTGCCAGCAGCTCCACCCCAGGGTGGGACGAGCAGTACTTC.